Below, 28 T cell receptor beta chains from the same sample are listed, as sequenced in a study of T cell changes during pregnancy in multiple sclerosis. Profiling relied on immunoSEQ multiplex PCR, and the TCRdb table lists in-frame clones only, not all of them. The data show 65,000 to 70,000 clones, about nine tenths seen once. The specimen was peripheral blood, collected in the first trimester of pregnancy. These receptors all come from a female donor with multiple sclerosis, enrolled in a pregnancy study.

The chain combines TRBV25-1 with TRBJ2-1, with TRBD1 matching 11 bases. The CDR3 totals 13 residues. Germline values: CDR1 MGHDK, CDR2 SYGVNS. V shed 4 bases and J 14 bases; nucleotides not matched to a gene: 7. The CDR3 protein is CASSALGQGEKFF. CDR3 sequence (DNA): TGTGCCAGCAGTGCGTTGGGACAGGGGGAGAAGTTCTTC. Full variable domain (missing parts from reference TRBV25-1 and TRBJ2-1): EADIYQTPRYLVIGTGKKITLECSQTMGHDKMYWYQQDPGMELHLIHYSYGVNSTEKGDLSSESTVSRIRTEHFPLTLESARPSHTSQYLCASSALGQGEKFFGPGTRLTVL.

The chain recombines TRBV5-1 with TRBJ1-2; D is uncertain. Germline lookup yields CDR1 SGHRS and CDR2 YFSETQ. V was shortened by 0 bases and J by 1 base, with 7 bases between the two germline ends. This CDR3 has 14 residues. The CDR3 reads CASSLGGVNYGYTF. The CDR3 DNA follows: TGCGCCAGCAGCTTGGGCGGGGTTAACTATGGCTACACCTTC.

V gene TRBV14 combines with J gene TRBJ2-1; 9 bases agree with TRBD2. Germline V CDR1 and CDR2: SGHDN, FVKESK. Germline trimming cut 1 base from V and 7 bases from J; bases unmatched to any gene: 8. The CDR3 is 16 residues long. The CDR3 spells CASSQALAGPRNEQFF. CDR3 nucleotide sequence: TGTGCCAGCAGCCAAGCCCTAGCGGGGCCTCGTAATGAGCAGTTCTTC.

The chain employs TRBV28 and TRBJ2-5, with 8 positions matching TRBD1. Germline values: CDR1 MDHEN, CDR2 SYDVKM. With 2 bases clipped from V and 4 bases from J, the junction kept 3 bases outside the gene matches. The CDR3 totals 14 residues. The CDR3 DNA reads TGTGCCAGCAGTTTACTAACAGGGGGAGAGACCCAGTACTTC. Translated: CASSLLTGGETQYF.

This chain joins TRBV6-5 and TRBJ2-1; D perhaps matches TRBD2 (7 bases). Per germline, CDR1 MNHEY and CDR2 SVGAGI. V shed 4 bases and J shed 0 bases, with 13 bases lying between them. This CDR3 contains 16 residues. DNA for the CDR3: TGTGCCAGCAGTTCTAAAAGGGGGGGCTCCTACAATGAGCAGTTCTTC. Its protein is CASSSKRGGSYNEQFF.

This rearrangement joins TRBV7-9 to TRBJ2-5, with a possible D match to TRBD2 (5 bases). Trimming took off 3 bases at V and 4 bases at J, with 15 bases between the two ends. CDR1 and CDR2 (germline): SEHNR, FQNEAQ (reference sequence). This CDR3 spans 15 amino acids. The DNA for the CDR3 is TGTGCCAGCAGCTTCAACCTAGCCTCGGGAGAGACCCAGTACTTC. This translates into CASSFNLASGETQYF.

DNA for the CDR3: TGTGCCAGCAGCTTAGCGGGACAGGGGTCTAACTATGGCTACACCTTC. Protein product: CASSLAGQGSNYGYTF. The gene calls are TRBV7-6 and TRBJ1-2, with TRBD1 matching over 10 bases. This CDR3 region has 16 residues. Germline CDR1 reads SGHVS; CDR2 reads FNYEAQ. The V gene end was trimmed by 0 bases and the J gene end by 0 bases; junction bases not matched to a gene: 1.

This sequence joins TRBV5-1 and TRBJ2-7; 13 nucleotides align to TRBD2. This CDR3 is built from 15 residues. Germline CDR1 SGHRS, CDR2 YFSETQ. Trimming at V came to 0 bases and at J to 3 bases, leaving 0 bases not matched to a gene. CDR3 DNA sequence: TGCGCCAGCAGCTTGGGGACTAGCGGGAGCTACGAGCAGTACTTC. It encodes CASSLGTSGSYEQYF.

CDR3 region: CASSSGTGRTGVGEQYF. CDR3 in DNA: TGTGCCAGCAGCTCCGGGACAGGACGAACGGGAGTTGGTGAGCAGTACTTC. The chain couples TRBV6-7 to TRBJ2-7, with 8 positions matching TRBD1. TRBV6-7 is classed as an ORF, of uncertain function. The CDR3 extends over 17 amino acids. The V and J ends lost 6 bases and 7 bases, in that order; junction bases with no gene match: 20.

The chain is built from TRBV7-2 and TRBJ2-2, with 13 positions matching TRBD2. The V and J ends lost 2 bases and 7 bases, in that order; junction bases with no gene match: 1. CDR1 and CDR2 (germline): SGHTA, FQGNSA. The CDR3 contains 15 residues. The CDR3 bases are TGTGCCAGCAGCTTAACTAGCGGGGGGGTCGGGGAGCTGTTTTTT. This translates into CASSLTSGGVGELFF.

The CDR3: CASSPTVVRRPTGELFF. CDR3 bases: TGTGCCAGCAGTCCAACAGTAGTACGACGTCCCACCGGGGAGCTGTTTTTT. The genes are TRBV27 and TRBJ2-2; unclear D gene. The CDR3 sequence is 17 residues long. Germline CDR1 reads MNHEY; CDR2 reads SMNVEV (reference sequence). V was pared by 5 bases and J by 4 bases, with 20 bases between.

The V call is TRBV6-5, the J call TRBJ1-2, with D possibly being TRBD1 (5 bases). V lost 4 bases and J 2 bases, leaving 14 bases between the germline ends. The germline V gene encodes CDR1 MNHEY and CDR2 SVGAGI. There are 15 residues in the CDR3. Written as DNA, the CDR3 is TGTGCCAGCAGTTCTCGGGGAGGGGCGAACTATGGCTACACCTTC. The encoded protein is CASSSRGGANYGYTF.

The chain recombines TRBV5-1 with TRBJ2-7; 9 nucleotides align to TRBD2. After removal of 4 bases from V and 3 bases from J, the junction contained 11 bases not matched to a gene. This CDR3 is built from 16 residues. The germline V gene has CDR1 SGHRS and CDR2 YFSETQ. The CDR3 is CASSPRAGGSNYEQYF. CDR3 DNA: TGCGCCAGCAGCCCGAGAGCGGGAGGATCGAACTACGAGCAGTACTTC.

The rearrangement uses TRBV2 and TRBJ1-5; 7 bases agree with TRBD1. CDR3 length equals 13 residues. Germline-derived CDR1 and CDR2 are SNHLY and FYNNEI. V shed 6 bases and J 6 bases; nucleotides not matched to a gene: 5. The CDR3 sequence: CASSLGQFQPQHF. Here the CDR3 DNA reads TGTGCCAGCAGCCTGGGACAGTTTCAGCCCCAGCATTTT.

The genes are TRBV29-1 and TRBJ1-2; TRBD1 aligns across 7 bases. The CDR3 length is 14 residues. Trimming cost V 4 bases and J 5 bases; bases outside gene matches: 10. In germline, CDR1 is SQVTM, CDR2 ANQGSEA. The CDR3 here is CSVVTGEVGYGYTF. The CDR3 region has the DNA TGCAGCGTTGTTACAGGGGAAGTGGGATATGGCTACACCTTC.

This chain joins TRBV6-5 and TRBJ2-7; no reliable D call. Looked up from germline, CDR1 is MNHEY and CDR2 is SVGAGI. The CDR3 runs to 15 residues. Trimming took 0 bases from V and 0 from J, leaving 9 bases between them. The CDR3 loop reads CASSYSRYASYEQYF. In DNA form, the CDR3 reads TGTGCCAGCAGTTACTCTCGGTACGCCTCCTACGAGCAGTACTTC.

V gene TRBV28 combines with J gene TRBJ1-1, with D uncertain. Germline lookup yields CDR1 MDHEN and CDR2 SYDVKM. V lost 6 bases and J 6 bases, leaving 8 bases between the germline ends. The CDR3 sequence is 11 residues long. The CDR3 region has the DNA TGTGCCAGCAGGGGCAAACCTGAAGCTTTCTTT. This gives the protein CASRGKPEAFF.

The CDR3 loop is CASSITIYDYEQYF. DNA of the CDR3: TGTGCCAGTAGTATAACCATCTACGACTACGAGCAGTACTTC. The chain carries TRBV19 and TRBJ2-7; unclear D gene. This CDR3 is built from 14 residues. V shed 2 bases and J shed 3 bases, with 11 bases lying between them. The germline gives CDR1 LNHDA, CDR2 SQIVND (reference sequence).

The chain has TRBV19 and TRBJ2-7; TRBD1 agrees at 9 bases. The germline CDR1 and CDR2 sequences are LNHDA and SQIVND (reference sequence). This CDR3 contains 15 residues. V lost 4 bases and J lost 2; bases outside the gene matches: 6. CDR3 amino acids: CASSTQGAQTYEQYF. In nucleotides, the CDR3 is TGTGCCAGTAGTACACAGGGGGCGCAAACCTACGAGCAGTACTTC.

The rearrangement uses TRBV6-1 and TRBJ1-5; D not certain. V lost 5 bases to trimming and J lost 1 base, with 12 bases between them. CDR3 size: 15 residues. Germline V gene data show CDR1 as MNHNS and CDR2 as SASEGT. Here the CDR3 reads CASSPLGGSNQPQHF. CDR3 sequence (DNA): TGTGCCAGCAGTCCTCTGGGAGGAAGCAATCAGCCCCAGCATTTT.

V is TRBV6-1 and J is TRBJ1-2; 7 nucleotides match TRBD1. The trim removed 4 bases at V and 6 bases at J, leaving 2 bases unmatched. The CDR3 extends over 12 amino acids. Germline loops: CDR1 MNHNS, CDR2 SASEGT. CDR3 protein: CASSVGQNGYTF. CDR3 sequence (DNA): TGTGCCAGCAGTGTGGGACAGAATGGCTACACCTTC.

This chain links TRBV11-2 with TRBJ2-7, with 9 bases matching TRBD1. In germline, CDR1 is SGHAT, CDR2 FQNNGV. This CDR3 spans 14 amino acids. Unmatched junction bases numbered 6, after V lost 6 bases and J lost 3 bases. The CDR3 region is CASSSTTGGYEQYF. CDR3 coding DNA: TGTGCCAGCAGTTCCACGACAGGGGGCTACGAGCAGTACTTC.

The genes are TRBV9 and TRBJ1-2, with a tentative D call TRBD1 (6 bases). Germline V gives CDR1 SGDLS, CDR2 YYNGEE. The CDR3 length is 16 residues. V was shortened by 3 bases and J by 2 bases, with 17 bases between the two germline ends. CDR3 sequence: CASSGGGPGQNYGYTF. CDR3 coding DNA: TGTGCCAGCAGCGGAGGAGGTCCCGGACAGAACTATGGCTACACCTTC.

The gene calls are TRBV9 and TRBJ2-1; a possible D gene is TRBD2 (6 bases). The CDR3 is 15 amino acids. V lost 0 bases and J lost 3, with 10 bases in between. Germline lookup yields CDR1 SGDLS and CDR2 YYNGEE. The CDR3 loop is CASSVAGSGYNEQFF. The CDR3, as DNA: TGTGCCAGCAGCGTAGCCGGTAGCGGCTACAATGAGCAGTTCTTC.

This clone has a handful of counts. The V call is TRBV4-2, the J call TRBJ2-1, with 8 bases lining up with TRBD2. Germline loops: CDR1 LGHNA, CDR2 YNFKEQ. The CDR3 has 16 amino acids. Trimming cost V 3 bases and J 4 bases; bases outside gene matches: 8. The CDR3 spells CASSQVGGGPYNEQFF. DNA of the CDR3: TGTGCCAGCAGCCAGGTGGGCGGGGGGCCTTACAATGAGCAGTTCTTC.

This clone was counted a single time. The chain is built from TRBV28 and TRBJ1-3, with D perhaps TRBD1 (5 bases). CDR3 length: 15 residues. V lost 4 bases to trimming and J lost 2 bases, with 12 bases between them. The germline V gene has CDR1 MDHEN and CDR2 SYDVKM. CDR3 amino acids: CASSSGSLAGNTIYF. DNA for the CDR3: TGTGCCAGCAGTTCAGGGTCTCTGGCTGGAAACACCATATATTTT.

The rearrangement links TRBV13 to TRBJ2-7, with 7 bases lining up with TRBD1. This CDR3 is built from 14 residues. CDR1 is PRHDT and CDR2 is FYEKMQ in the germline V gene (reference sequence). J lost 2 bases, V lost 1 base, and 2 bases had no gene match. CDR3 protein: CASSLAGQAYEQYF. The CDR3 coding sequence is TGTGCCAGCAGCTTAGCAGGACAGGCCTACGAGCAGTACTTC.

This clone was observed at least ten times. This rearrangement joins TRBV7-6 to TRBJ2-7, with 9 bases that match TRBD2. The trim removed 1 base at V and 6 bases at J, leaving 7 bases unmatched. In germline, CDR1 is SGHVS, CDR2 FNYEAQ. The CDR3 runs to 15 residues. The DNA of the CDR3 is TGTGCCAGCAGCTTAGGGCTAGCGGGAAACCCCGAGCAGTACTTC. It encodes CASSLGLAGNPEQYF. Based on the CDR3 plus reference TRBV7-6 and TRBJ2-7, the full variable domain is GAGVSQSPRYKVTKRGQDVALRCDPISGHVSLYWYRQALGQGPEFLTYFNYEAQQDKSGLPNDRFSAERPEGSISTLTIQRTEQRDSAMYRCASSLGLAGNPEQYFGPGTRLTVT.